One and the same sample provided the 8 T cell receptor beta chains below, sequenced in a study of T cell repertoires in cytomegalovirus infection. Each CDR3 protein is one row after TCRdb ran MiXCR on the reads. The sample includes roughly 230,000 distinct CDR3 sequences, about 23% of them seen just once. Sequenced sample: CD8+ T cells from PBMCs. Receptor source: a human donor in good health (CMV status not recorded). Some clones in this sample may be carry-over from other donors' samples.

This clonotype showed up just a few times. This chain connects TRBV14 to TRBJ1-1; D gene unclear. Trimming shortened V by 8 bases and J by 5 bases, and 15 bases separated the two germline ends. The CDR3 loop spans 13 amino acids. CDR1 is SGHDN, CDR2 FVKESK, per germline. The CDR3 spells CASQATGDTEAFF. The CDR3 nucleotides are TGTGCCAGCCAGGCGACTGGGGATACTGAAGCTTTCTTT.

As concerns this clonotype: This sequence may be a read error, since a much larger clone differs from it by one base. The chain recombines TRBV12-3 or TRBV12-4 with TRBJ1-6, with 9 bases that match TRBD1. The CDR3 spans 14 residues. The CDR3 region is CAGSFTGGNSPLHF. CDR3 DNA sequence: TGTGCCGGCAGTTTTACAGGGGGCAATTCACCCCTCCACTTT.

The V gene is TRBV5-4, the J gene TRBJ2-2; D not certain. The germline V gene has CDR1 SGHNT and CDR2 YYREEE (reference sequence). This CDR3 is 15 amino acids long. V dropped 3 bases and J dropped 1 base, with 10 bases sitting between them. CDR3 loop: CASSSISQNTGELFF. CDR3 nucleotide sequence: TGTGCCAGCAGCTCAATATCCCAGAACACCGGGGAGCTGTTTTTT.

The genes are TRBV5-1 and TRBJ2-1, with a possible D match to TRBD2 (5 bases). Between the trimmed V and J ends, which lost 0 bases and 5 bases, there was a span of 9 bases. Germline-derived CDR1 and CDR2 are SGHRS and YFSETQ. This CDR3 region has 14 residues. CDR3 sequence reads: CASSLAGLDNEQFF. The CDR3 nucleotides read TGCGCCAGCAGCTTGGCCGGACTTGACAATGAGCAGTTCTTC. The full variable domain, its missing parts supplied by reference TRBV5-1 and TRBJ2-1, is KAGVTQTPRYLIKTRGQQVTLSCSPISGHRSVSWYQQTPGQGLQFLFEYFSETQRNKGNFPGRFSGRQFSNSRSEMNVSTLELGDSALYLCASSLAGLDNEQFFGPGTRLTVL.

This chain connects TRBV12-3 or TRBV12-4 to TRBJ1-5, with D unresolved. V was cut by 3 bases and J by 2 bases, with 8 bases left in between. This CDR3 is built from 14 residues. CDR3 DNA: TGTGCCAGCAGTTTTGGGTACGGCAATCAGCCCCAGCATTTT. Translated, it gives CASSFGYGNQPQHF.

The chain joins TRBV2 to TRBJ2-7, with TRBD1 matching over 9 bases. Trimming removed 3 bases from V and 2 bases from J; junction bases left unmatched: 8. CDR3 length: 16 residues. Germline assignment: CDR1 SNHLY and CDR2 FYNNEI. CDR3 amino acids: CASSDYRTGAAYEQYF. DNA for the CDR3: TGTGCCAGCAGTGATTACAGGACAGGGGCGGCCTACGAGCAGTACTTC.

This chain joins TRBV28 and TRBJ1-5; 11 bases fit TRBD1. This CDR3 has 18 residues. The germline V gene encodes CDR1 MDHEN and CDR2 SYDVKM. V shed 3 bases, J shed 0 bases, and the junction held 7 bases outside the gene matches. CDR3 bases: TGTGCCAGCAGTTTCCCCGGACAGGGGGCGTATAGCAATCAGCCCCAGCATTTT. Translated, it gives CASSFPGQGAYSNQPQHF.

This clonotype was observed a handful of times. The chain is built from TRBV7-8 and TRBJ2-7; perhaps TRBD2 as D (5 bases). This CDR3 contains 16 residues. The ends were cut back, 1 base at V and 5 bases at J, with 18 bases in the middle. The germline gives CDR1 SGHVS, CDR2 FQNEAQ. The CDR3 DNA reads as TGTGCCAGCAGCTTAGAGGAGGCTCAATCTGTGGACGAGCAGTACTTC. The encoded protein is CASSLEEAQSVDEQYF. Combining the CDR3 with reference TRBV7-8 and TRBJ2-7 gives the whole variable domain GAGVSQSPRYKVAKRGQDVALRCDPISGHVSLFWYQQALGQGPEFLTYFQNEAQLDKSGLPSDRFFAERPEGSVSTLKIQRTQQEDSAVYLCASSLEEAQSVDEQYFGPGTRLTVT.